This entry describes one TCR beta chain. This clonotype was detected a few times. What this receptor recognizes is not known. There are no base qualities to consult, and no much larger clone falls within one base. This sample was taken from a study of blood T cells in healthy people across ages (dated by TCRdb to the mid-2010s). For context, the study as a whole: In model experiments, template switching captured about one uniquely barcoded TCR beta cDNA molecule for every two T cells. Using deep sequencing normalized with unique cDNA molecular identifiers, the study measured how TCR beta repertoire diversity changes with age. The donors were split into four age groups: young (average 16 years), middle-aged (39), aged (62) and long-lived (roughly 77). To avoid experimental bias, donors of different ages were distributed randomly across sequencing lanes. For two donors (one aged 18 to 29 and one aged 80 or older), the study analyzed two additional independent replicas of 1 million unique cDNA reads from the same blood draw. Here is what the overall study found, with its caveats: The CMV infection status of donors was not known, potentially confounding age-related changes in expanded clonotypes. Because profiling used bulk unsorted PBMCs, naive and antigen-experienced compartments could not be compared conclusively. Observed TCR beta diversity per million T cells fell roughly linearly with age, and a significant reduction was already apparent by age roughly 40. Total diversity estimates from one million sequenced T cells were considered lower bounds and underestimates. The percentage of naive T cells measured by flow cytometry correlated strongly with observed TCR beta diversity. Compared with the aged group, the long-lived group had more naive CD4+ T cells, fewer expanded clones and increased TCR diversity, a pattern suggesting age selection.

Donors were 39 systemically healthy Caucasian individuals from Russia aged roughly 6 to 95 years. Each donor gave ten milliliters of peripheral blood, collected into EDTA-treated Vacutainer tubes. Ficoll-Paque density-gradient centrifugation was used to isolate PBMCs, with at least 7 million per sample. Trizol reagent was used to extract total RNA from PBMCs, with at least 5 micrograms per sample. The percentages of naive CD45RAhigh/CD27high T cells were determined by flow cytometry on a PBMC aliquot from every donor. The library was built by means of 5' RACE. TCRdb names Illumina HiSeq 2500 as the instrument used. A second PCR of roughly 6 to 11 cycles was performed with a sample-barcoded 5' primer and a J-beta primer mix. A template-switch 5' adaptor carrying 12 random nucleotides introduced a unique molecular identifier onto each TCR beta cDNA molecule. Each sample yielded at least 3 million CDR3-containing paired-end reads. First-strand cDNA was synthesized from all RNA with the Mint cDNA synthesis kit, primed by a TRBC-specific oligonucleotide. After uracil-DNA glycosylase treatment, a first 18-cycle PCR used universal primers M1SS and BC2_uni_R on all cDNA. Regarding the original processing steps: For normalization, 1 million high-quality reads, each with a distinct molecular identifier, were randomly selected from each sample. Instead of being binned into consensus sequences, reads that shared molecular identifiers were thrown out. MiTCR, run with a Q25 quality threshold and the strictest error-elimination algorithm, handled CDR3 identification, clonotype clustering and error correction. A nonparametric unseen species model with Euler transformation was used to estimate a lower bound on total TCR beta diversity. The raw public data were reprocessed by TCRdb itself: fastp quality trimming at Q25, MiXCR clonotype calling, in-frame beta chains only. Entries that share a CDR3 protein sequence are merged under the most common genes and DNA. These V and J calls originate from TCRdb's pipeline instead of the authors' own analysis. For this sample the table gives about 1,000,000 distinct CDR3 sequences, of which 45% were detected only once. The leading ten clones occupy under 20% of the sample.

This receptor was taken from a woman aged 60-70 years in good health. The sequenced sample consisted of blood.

DNA sequence: TGTGCCATCAGTAGGCGAGGACAGGGCAATGAGCAGTACTTC. The resulting protein is CAISRRGQGNEQYF. This chain joins TRBV10-3 to TRBJ2-5, and TRBD1 aligns with 8 junction nucleotides. CDR1 and CDR2 were assigned from the germline V gene as ENHRY and SYGVKD. Trimmed from V: 5 bases; trimmed from J: 11 bases; junction bases lacking a gene match: 13. The CDR3 sequence holds 14 residues, the cysteine and phenylalanine included. This entry keeps only the CDR3 DNA: 42 bases, framed from base 1.